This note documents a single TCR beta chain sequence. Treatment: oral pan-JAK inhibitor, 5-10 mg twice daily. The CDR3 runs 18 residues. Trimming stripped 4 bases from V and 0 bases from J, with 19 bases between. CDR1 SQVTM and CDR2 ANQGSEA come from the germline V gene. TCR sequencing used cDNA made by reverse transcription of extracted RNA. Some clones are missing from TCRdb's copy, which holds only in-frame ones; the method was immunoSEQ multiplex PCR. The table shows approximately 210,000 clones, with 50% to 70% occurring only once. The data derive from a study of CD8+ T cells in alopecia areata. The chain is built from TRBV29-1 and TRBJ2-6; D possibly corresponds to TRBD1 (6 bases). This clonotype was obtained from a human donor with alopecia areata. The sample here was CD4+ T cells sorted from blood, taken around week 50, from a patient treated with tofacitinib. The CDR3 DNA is TGCAGCGTTGGAGGTGGCAGGGGCGATTTCTCTGGGGCCAACGTCCTGACTTTC. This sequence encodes CSVGGGRGDFSGANVLTF.